This TCR beta chain derives from a study of post-analysis software for immune sequencing data. Study at large: Patients had relapsing-remitting, secondary progressive or progressive-relapsing multiple sclerosis; some lacked subtype. Study-wide points: Controls showed significantly higher normalized Chao1 diversity than did multiple sclerosis patients. Compared with controls, patients had more of about 5 TRBV segments, including TRBV5-6, TRBV5-1 and TRBV20-1.

Trimming stripped 3 bases from V and 7 bases from J, with 12 bases between. The CDR3 has 13 residues. The table lists this clonotype with a count of one. The antigen remains unidentified. Unique molecular identifiers were built into the TCR beta cDNA libraries. TCRdb called the PCR reads again in MiXCR, with one record for every CDR3 protein. The sample has hundreds of thousands of distinct CDR3 sequences, about 27% seen once. The receptor was isolated from a girl aged 5-17 years with multiple sclerosis. The chain links TRBV12-3 or TRBV12-4 to TRBJ1-2; D is unresolved. The specimen sequenced was blood. The CDR3 DNA reads as TGTGCCAGCAGTTTCAGGCCCCTGAGTGGCTACACCTTC. It codes for CASSFRPLSGYTF.